The 22 T cell receptor beta chains in this list originate from one sample, sequenced in a study of graft-versus-host responses after intestinal transplantation (dated by TCRdb to the early 2020s). Their recognized antigens are unknown. Interpreted using the paper, the time point label stands for: cells obtained before transplantation from donor or recipient. The library was produced with the immunoSEQ multiplex PCR assay. The source is immuneACCESS, and TCRdb retained only in-frame sequences with V and J called. Part of the clones is not carried over; for the studies checked, unresolved V genes explain less than half of this, and the remainder is unexplained. For this sample there are approximately 54,000 clones; less than 85% appear just once. Clones ranked in the top ten supply around 0.48% of the sample. The sample in question was unstimulated CD4+ T cells sorted from spleen or lymph node cells, obtained before transplant. The receptors were sampled from a human donor who was the organ donor for an intestinal transplant.

This chain uses TRBV9 with TRBJ2-2; 13 nucleotides match TRBD2. The germline V gene has CDR1 SGDLS and CDR2 YYNGEE. V gave up 4 bases and J gave up 1 base; unmatched junction bases: 7. The CDR3 spans 18 residues. DNA for the CDR3: TGTGCCAGCAGCTCGCGACTAGCGGGGGGCATGAACACCGGGGAGCTGTTTTTT. This gives the protein CASSSRLAGGMNTGELFF.

This clone was counted once. The chain has TRBV11-2 and TRBJ2-5; 10 bases match TRBD1. CDR3 size: 16 residues. Germline V CDR1 and CDR2: SGHAT, FQNNGV. V shed 5 bases and J 4 bases; nucleotides not matched to a gene: 10. In DNA, the CDR3 is TGTGCCAGCAGCCTACTAGACAGGGGGCGTGTAGAGACCCAGTACTTC. Protein product: CASSLLDRGRVETQYF.

The rearrangement joins TRBV9 to TRBJ2-2; 8 bases align to TRBD2. The length of the CDR3 is 15 residues. Germline assignment: CDR1 SGDLS and CDR2 YYNGEE. V dropped 3 bases and J dropped 5; count of bases not matched to a gene: 6. CDR3 nucleotide sequence: TGTGCCAGCAGCGGAGCGGGACTAGAGACCGGGGAGCTGTTTTTT. Its protein is CASSGAGLETGELFF.

CDR3 bases: TGTGCCAGCAGTAAAGACAGTCTGTTTTTT. Translating gives CASSKDSLFF. The genes are TRBV25-1 and TRBJ1-4, with TRBD1 as a possible D gene (5 bases). The length of the CDR3 is 10 residues. V was trimmed by 5 bases and J by 14 bases, leaving 9 bases between them. Looked up from germline, CDR1 is MGHDK and CDR2 is SYGVNS.

The J gene is TRBJ1-1, the V gene TRBV6-5, with 9 bases identical to TRBD1. The CDR3 loop spans 14 amino acids. Per the germline V gene, CDR1 is MNHEY and CDR2 is SVGAGI. V dropped 5 bases and J dropped 3; count of bases not matched to a gene: 4. This CDR3 is CASSLGQGHTEAFF. The CDR3 nucleotides are TGTGCCAGCAGTCTCGGACAGGGGCACACTGAAGCTTTCTTT.

The rearrangement joins TRBV30 to TRBJ1-2, with TRBD1 identical over 7 bases. This CDR3 region has 14 residues. Losses at the gene ends were 2 bases for V and 3 bases for J; bases not matched to a gene: 6. Germline V lookup: CDR1 GTSNPN, CDR2 SVGIG (reference sequence). CDR3 loop: CAWSRTGLHYGYTF. The CDR3 DNA reads as TGTGCCTGGAGTAGGACAGGTCTCCACTATGGCTACACCTTC.

This clone was seen more than once but under ten times. This chain links TRBV27 with TRBJ1-2; tentatively, D is TRBD1 (5 bases). Germline CDR1 MNHEY, CDR2 SMNVEV (reference sequence). The ends were cut back, 7 bases at V and 2 bases at J, with 14 bases in the middle. This CDR3 contains 14 residues. CDR3 residues: CASTSWGGNYGYTF. DNA of the CDR3: TGTGCCAGCACCAGTTGGGGGGGAAACTATGGCTACACCTTC.

The chain's CDR3 is CASSIGGANNEQFF. The CDR3 region has the DNA TGTGCCAGTAGTATAGGAGGAGCGAACAATGAGCAGTTCTTC. The J gene is TRBJ2-1, the V gene TRBV19; unclear D gene. Trimming stripped 1 base from V and 5 bases from J, with 9 bases between. The CDR3 contains 14 residues. Per germline, CDR1 LNHDA and CDR2 SQIVND (reference sequence).

The chain recombines TRBV30 with TRBJ2-3; the match to TRBD2 covers 7 bases. CDR3 length: 18 amino acids. Germline V gene sequence: CDR1 GTSNPN, CDR2 SVGIG (reference sequence). V lost 4 bases and J lost 2; bases outside the gene matches: 18. The CDR3 region has the DNA TGTGCCTGGAATCCCAATATTTTACTAGCGCAAGACACAGATACGCAGTATTTT. Its translation: CAWNPNILLAQDTDTQYF.

This chain links TRBV7-2 with TRBJ1-2; 10 positions match TRBD1. V trimming: 6 bases; J trimming: 5 bases; junction bases outside the gene matches: 6. This CDR3 is 14 amino acids long. Germline assignment: CDR1 SGHTA and CDR2 FQGNSA. The chain's CDR3 is CASSKTGGGYGYTF. CDR3 nucleotide sequence: TGTGCCAGCAGTAAGACAGGGGGCGGGTATGGCTACACCTTC. The whole variable domain, filled in from reference TRBV7-2 and TRBJ1-2, reads GAGVSQSPSNKVTEKGKDVELRCDPISGHTALYWYRQSLGQGLEFLIYFQGNSAPDKSGLPSDRFSAERTGGSVSTLTIQRTQQEDSAVYLCASSKTGGGYGYTFGSGTRLTVV.

This clone was recorded once. The chain recombines TRBV7-9 with TRBJ1-6; tentative D call: TRBD1 (6 bases). The CDR3 length is 17 residues. V was cut by 5 bases and J by 0 bases, with 14 bases left in between. CDR1 and CDR2 (germline): SEHNR, FQNEAQ (reference sequence). In nucleotides, the CDR3 is TGTGCCAGCAGCCCGCCATCGGACAGCTCCTATAATTCACCCCTCCACTTT. Translation: CASSPPSDSSYNSPLHF.

The V and J genes are TRBV6-6 and TRBJ1-2, with D maybe TRBD1 (5 bases). Germline V gives CDR1 MNHNY, CDR2 SVGAGI (reference sequence). V lost 2 bases, J lost 5 bases, and 12 bases lay in between. The CDR3 is made up of 14 amino acids. The CDR3 DNA reads as TGTGCCAGCAGTTACGCGACAGTCGCGTATGGCTACACCTTC. This codes for CASSYATVAYGYTF.

This sequence joins TRBV27 and TRBJ2-7, with D unresolved. This CDR3 is built from 14 residues. V lost 3 bases and J lost 2, with 11 bases in between. CDR1 and CDR2 (germline): MNHEY, SMNVEV (reference sequence). The DNA for the CDR3 is TGTGCCAGCAGTTTTTCGGCCAGGCCCTACGAGCAGTACTTC. Residues: CASSFSARPYEQYF.

This rearrangement joins TRBV5-4 to TRBJ2-1, with D perhaps matching TRBD1 (5 bases). The CDR3 length is 14 residues. Germline V gene data show CDR1 as SGHNT and CDR2 as YYREEE (reference sequence). Trimming shortened V by 7 bases and J by 3 bases, and 14 bases separated the two germline ends. The CDR3 DNA sequence: TGTGCCAGCGTTTCGAGCAGGGACTACAATGAGCAGTTCTTC. This encodes CASVSSRDYNEQFF.

This clone was counted between two and nine times. This chain joins TRBV6-6 and TRBJ2-5; 12 bases align to TRBD1. The CDR3 is made up of 14 amino acids. Germline lookup yields CDR1 MNHNY and CDR2 SVGAGI (reference sequence). Trimming removed 6 bases from V and 5 bases from J; junction bases left unmatched: 4. The CDR3: CASRGDRGRETQYF. CDR3 in DNA: TGTGCCAGCAGGGGGGACAGGGGGCGGGAGACCCAGTACTTC.

V is TRBV13 and J is TRBJ2-3; no clear D gene. Germline-derived CDR1 and CDR2 are PRHDT and FYEKMQ (reference sequence). The CDR3 contains 18 residues. V lost 2 bases and J lost 1, with 19 bases in between. The CDR3 here is CASSLLLSLGRGTDTQYF. In DNA form, the CDR3 reads TGTGCCAGCAGCTTACTCCTTTCTCTAGGCCGAGGCACAGATACGCAGTATTTT.

The chain couples TRBV6-5 to TRBJ1-1, with no clear D. CDR3 length: 12 residues. Germline CDR1 MNHEY, CDR2 SVGAGI. V was pared by 8 bases and J by 4 bases, with 11 bases between. The chain's CDR3 is CASREGSTEAFF. CDR3 nucleotides: TGTGCCAGCCGGGAAGGCTCCACTGAAGCTTTCTTT.

This clone showed up just a few times. The rearrangement joins TRBV19 to TRBJ2-7, with D maybe TRBD1 (5 bases). Trimming shortened V by 5 bases and J by 3 bases, and 14 bases separated the two germline ends. The CDR3 totals 14 residues. The germline V gene has CDR1 LNHDA and CDR2 SQIVND (reference sequence). The CDR3 nucleotides are TGTGCCAGTAGTCGCCAGGGCGCCTACTACGAGCAGTACTTC. This gives the protein CASSRQGAYYEQYF. The variable domain in full, completed from reference TRBV19 and TRBJ2-7, reads DGGITQSPKYLFRKEGQNVTLSCEQNLNHDAMYWYRQDPGQGLRLIYYSQIVNDFQKGDIAEGYSVSREKKESFPLTVTSAQKNPTAFYLCASSRQGAYYEQYFGPGTRLTVT.

As concerns this clone: In the same sample, other DNA sequences code for this CDR3. The chain links TRBV18 to TRBJ1-3, with 10 bases matching TRBD1. Germline-derived CDR1 and CDR2 are KGHSH and LQKENI. The trim removed 2 bases at V and 4 bases at J, leaving 2 bases unmatched. This CDR3 has 15 amino acids. The CDR3 DNA follows: TGTGCCAGCTCACCAGGGACAGGGGCCGGAAACACCATATATTTT. Its translation is CASSPGTGAGNTIYF. The complete variable domain, with remaining parts taken from reference TRBV18 and TRBJ1-3, reads NAGVMQNPRHLVRRRGQEARLRCSPMKGHSHVYWYRQLPEEGLKFMVYLQKENIIDESGMPKERFSAEFPKEGPSILRIQQVVRGDSAAYFCASSPGTGAGNTIYFGEGSWLTVV.

The chain carries TRBV7-2 and TRBJ2-1; 9 bases are a match to TRBD2. Trimming cost V 1 base and J 4 bases; bases outside gene matches: 2. Germline V gene lookup returns CDR1 SGHTA and CDR2 FQGNSA. This CDR3 comprises 15 residues. The CDR3 loop reads CASSLGLAGYNEQFF. The CDR3 DNA reads as TGTGCCAGCAGCTTAGGTCTAGCGGGGTACAATGAGCAGTTCTTC.

The rearrangement joins TRBV6-1 to TRBJ2-5; 8 bases fit TRBD2. The last part of the DNA fits TRBJ2-7 better; the J call may be wrong. This CDR3 is 13 amino acids long. Germline V gene sequence: CDR1 MNHNS, CDR2 SASEGT. For the CDR3, the DNA is TGTGCCAGCCGGGGGGGGCCAAACTACGAGCAGTACTTC. It is translated as CASRGGPNYEQYF.

The chain has TRBV9 and TRBJ1-2; 7 nucleotides agree with TRBD1. Unmatched junction bases numbered 13, after V lost 3 bases and J lost 2 bases. This CDR3 region has 17 residues. Germline CDR1 SGDLS, CDR2 YYNGEE. The CDR3 loop reads CASSARGYRGGNYGYTF. CDR3 nucleotide sequence: TGTGCCAGCAGCGCGAGGGGCTACAGGGGAGGAAACTATGGCTACACCTTC.